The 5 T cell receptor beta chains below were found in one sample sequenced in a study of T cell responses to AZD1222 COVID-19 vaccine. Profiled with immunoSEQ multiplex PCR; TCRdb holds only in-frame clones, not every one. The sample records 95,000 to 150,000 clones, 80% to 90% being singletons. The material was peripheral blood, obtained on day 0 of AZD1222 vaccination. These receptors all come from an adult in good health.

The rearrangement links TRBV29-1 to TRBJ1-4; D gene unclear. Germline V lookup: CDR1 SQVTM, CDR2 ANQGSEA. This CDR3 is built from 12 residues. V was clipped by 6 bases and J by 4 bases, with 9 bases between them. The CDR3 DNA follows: TGCAGCGTGCGGGCAGTTAATGAAAAACTGTTTTTT. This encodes CSVRAVNEKLFF.

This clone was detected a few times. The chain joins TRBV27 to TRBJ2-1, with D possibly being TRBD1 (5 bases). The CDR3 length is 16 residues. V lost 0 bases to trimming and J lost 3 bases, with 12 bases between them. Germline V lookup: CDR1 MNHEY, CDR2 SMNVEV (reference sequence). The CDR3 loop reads CASSLSRAPIYNEQFF. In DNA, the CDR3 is TGTGCCAGCAGTTTATCCAGGGCCCCCATCTACAATGAGCAGTTCTTC.

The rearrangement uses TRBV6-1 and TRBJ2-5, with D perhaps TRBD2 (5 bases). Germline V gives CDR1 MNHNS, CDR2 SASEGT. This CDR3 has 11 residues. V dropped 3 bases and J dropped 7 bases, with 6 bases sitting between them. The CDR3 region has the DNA TGTGCCAGCAGTGACCGGGGGACCCAGTACTTC. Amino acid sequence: CASSDRGTQYF.

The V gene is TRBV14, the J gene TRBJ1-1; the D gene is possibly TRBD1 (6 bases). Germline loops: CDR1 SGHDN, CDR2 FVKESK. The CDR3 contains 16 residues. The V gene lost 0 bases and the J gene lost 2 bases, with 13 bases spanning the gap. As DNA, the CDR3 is TGTGCCAGCAGCCAAGATCCCGGGGGGCGTAACACTGAAGCTTTCTTT. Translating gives CASSQDPGGRNTEAFF.

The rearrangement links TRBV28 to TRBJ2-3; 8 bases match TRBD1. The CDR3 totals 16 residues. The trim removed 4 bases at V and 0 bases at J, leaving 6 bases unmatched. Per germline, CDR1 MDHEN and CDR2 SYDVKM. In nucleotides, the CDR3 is TGTGCCAGCAGTTCGTGGACAGGGAAAAGCACAGATACGCAGTATTTT. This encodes CASSSWTGKSTDTQYF.